The TCR beta chain described here comes from a study of cytomegalovirus exposure and HLA in healthy donors. TCRdb's copy holds only in-frame clones and misses some; the assay was immunoSEQ multiplex PCR. The sample lists 100,000 to 130,000 clones, 90% to 96% occurring once. CDR1 SGDLS and CDR2 YYNGEE come from the germline V gene. CDR3 size: 16 residues. The junction had 3 bases not matched to a gene; V was cut back by 0 bases and J by 2 bases. General study results and limits: High sensitivity and specificity were reportedly achieved when the classifier diagnosed cytomegalovirus status. Associated with cytomegalovirus, according to the listing, were 150 to 200 TCR beta chains. In vitro experiments confirmed that three CMV-associated chains were specific for CMV antigens.

For this clone: Antigen: not known.

This clonotype originated in a young woman in good health and CMV-seronegative. Sequencing input: PBMCs. This chain links TRBV9 with TRBJ2-3, with TRBD2 matching 10 bases. This chain's CDR3 is CASSVASGGLTDTQYF. DNA for the CDR3: TGTGCCAGCAGCGTAGCTAGCGGGGGACTCACAGATACGCAGTATTTT.